These T cell receptor beta chains were read from a single sample in a study of T-cell reconstitution after alpha-beta-depleted transplantation in children. MiXCR, run by TCRdb on the PCR reads, gives a single entry per CDR3 protein. The table records hundreds of thousands of distinct CDR3 sequences, approximately 15% of them present only once. Here the sequenced sample was PBMCs from the stem cell graft donor, taken from the stem cell graft. These TCRs come from a human donor who donated a stem cell graft to a child with acute myeloid leukemia. Both conserved end residues are part of each CDR3. The order of the fields is J gene, clone size, V gene, D gene, CDR3 DNA, CDR3 protein. D genes are given only for firm matches. Where a row states a size, it is once, few, many or the class of an expanded clone; other rows omit it.

TRBJ2-1	once	TRBV2	NA	TGTGCCAGCATTCTACTGGGCGAGCAGTTCTTC	CASILLGEQFF
TRBJ2-4	NA	TRBV19	TRBD2	TGTGCCACACGGGGACTAGCGGTGAACTTTCAGTACTTC	CATRGLAVNFQYF
TRBJ1-5	many	TRBV4-3	NA	TGCGCCAGCAGCCTAATACAGGGTGAACAGCCCCAGCATTTT	CASSLIQGEQPQHF
TRBJ1-6	many	TRBV6-5	TRBD1	TGTGCCAGCAGTTACAGGGACAGGACTACACCCCTCCACTTT	CASSYRDRTTPLHF
TRBJ2-2	many	TRBV12-3/TRBV12-4	NA	TGTGCCAGCAGTATACGGACTGGCGCAGGCACCGGGGAGCTGTTTTTT	CASSIRTGAGTGELFF
TRBJ2-1	NA	TRBV20-1	NA	TGCAGTGCCCAAAGGGGTAACAATGAGCAGTTCTTC	CSAQRGNNEQFF
TRBJ2-7	few	TRBV7-2	TRBD2	TGTGCCAGCAGATCCCCGGGGGGTACCTCCTACGAGCAGTACTTC	CASRSPGGTSYEQYF
TRBJ1-2	few	TRBV5-1	TRBD1	TGCGCCAGCAGCTTGGGGGGACAGAGAGCTAACTATGGCTACACCTTC	CASSLGGQRANYGYTF
TRBJ1-1	many	TRBV7-2	NA	TGTGCCCTCAGGGATCCGAACACTGAAGCTTTCTTT	CALRDPNTEAFF
TRBJ1-1	once	TRBV4-3	NA	TGCGCCAGCAGAACAACAACAGACAGGAACACTGAAGCTTTCTTT	CASRTTTDRNTEAFF
TRBJ1-5	few	TRBV6-1	NA	TGTGCCCACGGACCTTTTAGCAATCAGCCCCAGCATTTT	CAHGPFSNQPQHF
TRBJ2-1	many	TRBV7-2	TRBD2	TGTGCCAGCATACGACTAGCGGAGATGTCCCATGAGCAGTTCTTC	CASIRLAEMSHEQFF
TRBJ2-1	many	TRBV6-5	NA	TGTGCCAGCAGTTACGGCCAGAGCTCCTACAATGAGCAGTTCTTC	CASSYGQSSYNEQFF
TRBJ2-7	many	TRBV20-1	TRBD1	TGCAGTGCTTGGACAGGGCACTATCCCTACGAGCAGTACTTC	CSAWTGHYPYEQYF
TRBJ2-1	many	TRBV20-1	NA	TGCAGTGCTAGCTGGGGACCCCGCACCTACAATGAGCAGTTCTTC	CSASWGPRTYNEQFF
TRBJ1-1	NA	TRBV20-1	TRBD1	TGCAGTGCTAGAGATCTGGGGACAGGGGGGATGAACACTGAAGCTTTCTTT	CSARDLGTGGMNTEAFF
TRBJ1-5	NA	TRBV6-2/TRBV6-3	NA	TGTGCCAGCAGTGTGTCGCAGGGAGGCAATCAGCCCCAGCATTTT	CASSVSQGGNQPQHF
TRBJ1-5	NA	TRBV12-3/TRBV12-4	NA	TGTGCCAGCAGTTTACCCCCTCAGGGTCAGCCCCAGCATTTT	CASSLPPQGQPQHF
TRBJ2-6	NA	TRBV20-1	NA	TGCAGTGCTCCCCGCGCCCCCAGCTCTGGGGCCAACGTCCTGACTTTC	CSAPRAPSSGANVLTF
TRBJ2-3	few	TRBV5-1	TRBD1	TGCGCCAGCAGCATGGGACAGAAAGCTAGCACAGATACGCAGTATTTT	CASSMGQKASTDTQYF
TRBJ2-3	NA	TRBV9	NA	TGTGCCAGCAGCGTAGGGGCGGGCACAGATACGCAGTATTTT	CASSVGAGTDTQYF
TRBJ1-1	many	TRBV5-5	NA	TGTGCCAGCAGCAACCCCTGGACCGCGAACACTGAAGCTTTCTTT	CASSNPWTANTEAFF
TRBJ2-1	few	TRBV12-3/TRBV12-4	TRBD2	TGTGCCAGCACCCTACTAGCGGGGGGGGACAATGAGCAGTTCTTC	CASTLLAGGDNEQFF
TRBJ2-2	NA	TRBV9	NA	TGTGCCAGCAGCGTATTCCATCCCGACACCGGGGAGCTGTTTTTT	CASSVFHPDTGELFF
TRBJ1-5	many	TRBV20-1	NA	TGCAGTGCTAGTAGGGGAAGGGGTCAGCCCCAGCATTTT	CSASRGRGQPQHF
TRBJ2-2	NA	TRBV7-2	NA	TGTGCCAGCAGCTTAATTCTATCGAACACCGGGGAGCTGTTTTTT	CASSLILSNTGELFF
TRBJ1-1	few	TRBV7-8	TRBD1	TGTGCCAGCAGCCCACTACAGGGGGCTAACACTGAAGCTTTCTTT	CASSPLQGANTEAFF
TRBJ2-3	few	TRBV20-1	TRBD2	TGCAGTGCCACCGGGATAGCGGGGTCCCTTTTCGCAGATACGCAGTATTTT	CSATGIAGSLFADTQYF
TRBJ2-2	NA	TRBV5-1	TRBD1	TGCGCCAGCAGCACAGACAGGGGGTACACCGGGGAGCTGTTTTTT	CASSTDRGYTGELFF
TRBJ2-3	few	TRBV15	NA	TGTGCCACCAGCAGAGATAAAGTGGCAGATACGCAGTATTTT	CATSRDKVADTQYF
TRBJ2-3	NA	TRBV7-3	TRBD2	TGTGCCAGCAGCTTTTTCGCGGGGGGCCCGACAGATACGCAGTATTTT	CASSFFAGGPTDTQYF
TRBJ1-6	few	TRBV7-8	NA	TGTGCCAGCAGCGCACAGTCCTATGCTAATTCACCCCTCCACTTT	CASSAQSYANSPLHF
TRBJ2-1	few	TRBV7-9	TRBD1	TGTGCCAGCAGCTTTACCCCGGGACAGGGGGATAATGAGCAGTTCTTC	CASSFTPGQGDNEQFF
TRBJ1-2	few	TRBV20-1	NA	TGCAGTGCTAGAGAAAGGGTGAGGAGGGACTATGGCTACACCTTC	CSARERVRRDYGYTF
TRBJ2-1	few	TRBV6-1	NA	TGTGCCAGCAGTCGAACGGCAGGGGCGGACGAGCAGTTCTTC	CASSRTAGADEQFF
TRBJ2-3	few	TRBV20-1	TRBD2	TGCAGTGCTAGTGCCCCCGAAGCGGGGGGGTTCACAGATACGCAGTATTTT	CSASAPEAGGFTDTQYF
TRBJ1-4	few	TRBV20-1	NA	TGCAGTGCTAGAGATCTCGGGGAGTGGGCAACTAATGAAAAACTGTTTTTT	CSARDLGEWATNEKLFF
TRBJ1-5	NA	TRBV10-3	TRBD1	TGTGCCATCAGTGCCACAGGGGAGCCCCAGCATTTT	CAISATGEPQHF
TRBJ2-5	many	TRBV29-1	TRBD2	TGCAGCGTTGAAGCGGCTAGCGGGGCGGCTGAAGAGACCCAGTACTTC	CSVEAASGAAEETQYF
TRBJ2-7	many	TRBV9	NA	TGTGCCAGCAGCGCTAGACAAAGTTCCTACGAGCAGTACTTC	CASSARQSSYEQYF
TRBJ1-2	few	TRBV24-1	TRBD1	TGTGCCACCAGTGACTCCAACAGGGGGGGCTACACCTTC	CATSDSNRGGYTF